This TCR beta chain comes out of a study of cytotoxic CD8 clonotypes in ibrutinib-treated CLL. Investigators sought sequencing depths of between 1 in 200,000 and 1 in 1 million T cells. Libraries were prepared by immunoSEQ multiplex PCR; TCRdb keeps only in-frame clonotypes and omits some of them. This sample has 15,000 to 20,000 clones, with 55% to 80% found just once. Germline CDR1 and CDR2: SGDLS and YYNGEE. Trimming took 6 bases from V and 0 from J, leaving 6 bases between them. This CDR3 contains 12 residues. The sample here was PBMCs, taken before ibrutinib treatment. The chain carries TRBV9 and TRBJ1-1, with D uncertain. The sequence was obtained from a human donor with chronic lymphocytic leukemia. CDR3 nucleotide sequence: TGTGCCAGCACCGGGATGAACACTGAAGCTTTCTTT. Protein product: CASTGMNTEAFF. The complete variable domain, with remaining parts taken from reference TRBV9 and TRBJ1-1, reads DSGVTQTPKHLITATGQRVTLRCSPRSGDLSVYWYQQSLDQGLQFLIQYYNGEERAKGNILERFSAQQFPDLHSELNLSSLELGDSALYFCASTGMNTEAFFGQGTRLTVV.